This T cell receptor (beta chain) was profiled in a study of blood T cell repertoires in COVID-19. Some clones are missing from TCRdb's copy, which holds only in-frame ones; the method was immunoSEQ multiplex PCR. The data hold more than 200,000 clones, with around nine tenths observed a single time. This CDR3 is 13 amino acids long. Trimming pared 7 bases from V and 0 bases from J, leaving 7 bases between. Sequencing was done on a sample of peripheral blood. The TCR sequence derives from a man aged 40-49 years with acute or convalescent COVID-19. The chain couples TRBV12-3 or TRBV12-4 to TRBJ1-3; D gene uncertain. CDR3 coding DNA: TGTGCCAGCAATCGAGACTCTGGAAACACCATATATTTT. It encodes CASNRDSGNTIYF.